The rows below give T cell receptor beta chains drawn from one sample of a study of blood T cell repertoires in COVID-19. Repertoires were generated with immunoSEQ multiplex PCR, while TCRdb's copy carries only in-frame clones and drops some. The sample contains 70,000 to 95,000 clones, roughly 86% of which appear only once. The source material was peripheral blood. These receptors all come from a human donor in a cohort sampled during active COVID-19. Both conserved end residues are part of each CDR3. Fields, in order: V gene, clone size, D gene, J gene, CDR3 DNA, CDR3 protein. A D gene is named only where the DNA matches it firmly. Clone size appears in some rows only: once, few, many, or a class for an expanded clone.

V gene: TRBV2; clone size: NA; D gene: NA; J gene: TRBJ1-4; CDR3 DNA: TGTGCCAGCAGTGAAGGGGGGGTCCGCCGCCGGACTAATGAAAAACTGTTTTTT; CDR3 protein: CASSEGGVRRRTNEKLFF
V gene: TRBV7-2; clone size: few; D gene: NA; J gene: TRBJ1-2; CDR3 DNA: TGTGCCAGCAGCTTAGCCCCAGGGTCAGGGGACGGCTACACCTTC; CDR3 protein: CASSLAPGSGDGYTF
V gene: TRBV7-6; clone size: NA; D gene: NA; J gene: TRBJ1-5; CDR3 DNA: TGTGCCAGCAGCCCCGGCAGGGCCAATAGCAATCAGCCCCAGCATTTT; CDR3 protein: CASSPGRANSNQPQHF
V gene: TRBV6-6; clone size: NA; D gene: TRBD1; J gene: TRBJ1-2; CDR3 DNA: TGTGCCAGCAGTGCCGGACAGGGGAGGGGTGGCTACACCTTC; CDR3 protein: CASSAGQGRGGYTF
V gene: TRBV3-1/TRBV3-2; clone size: NA; D gene: TRBD2; J gene: TRBJ2-4; CDR3 DNA: TGTGCCAGCAGCCAAGACCCCAGCGGGGGGGATCTCCTAGCCAAAAACATTCAGTACTTC; CDR3 protein: CASSQDPSGGDLLAKNIQYF
V gene: TRBV6-2/TRBV6-3; clone size: NA; D gene: TRBD1; J gene: TRBJ2-7; CDR3 DNA: TGTGCCAGCAGTTACGACAGGGGGGGCCACGAGCAGTACTTC; CDR3 protein: CASSYDRGGHEQYF
V gene: TRBV4-1; clone size: NA; D gene: TRBD1; J gene: TRBJ1-6; CDR3 DNA: TGCGCCAGCAGCCTCCGGGACAGAGACAATTCACCCCTCCACTTT; CDR3 protein: CASSLRDRDNSPLHF
V gene: TRBV24-1; clone size: NA; D gene: TRBD1; J gene: TRBJ2-7; CDR3 DNA: TGTGCCACCCCGGGGCCGGGACAGGGGTCCTACGAGCAGTACTTC; CDR3 protein: CATPGPGQGSYEQYF
V gene: TRBV15; clone size: NA; D gene: NA; J gene: TRBJ2-2; CDR3 DNA: TGTGCCACCAGCAGAGATGAGGGGGAGCTGTTTTTT; CDR3 protein: CATSRDEGELFF
V gene: TRBV7-9; clone size: NA; D gene: TRBD1; J gene: TRBJ2-6; CDR3 DNA: TGTGCCAGCAGCATTGACAGGGGGCTCTCTGGGGCCAACGTCCTGACTTTC; CDR3 protein: CASSIDRGLSGANVLTF
V gene: TRBV18; clone size: NA; D gene: TRBD1; J gene: TRBJ2-7; CDR3 DNA: TGTGCCAGCCAACCCGGGACAGGCTCCAACTACGAGCAGTACTTC; CDR3 protein: CASQPGTGSNYEQYF
V gene: TRBV9; clone size: NA; D gene: TRBD1; J gene: TRBJ2-2; CDR3 DNA: TGTGCCAGCAGCGTAGGGTGGGGGACAGGGGTCACCGGGGAGCTGTTTTTT; CDR3 protein: CASSVGWGTGVTGELFF
V gene: TRBV11-2; clone size: NA; D gene: NA; J gene: TRBJ1-1; CDR3 DNA: TGTGCCAGCAGCCCCCTGCGGGGAGGTGGCACTGAAGCTTTCTTT; CDR3 protein: CASSPLRGGGTEAFF
V gene: TRBV6-1; clone size: NA; D gene: TRBD1; J gene: TRBJ2-1; CDR3 DNA: TGTGCCAGCAGTGGACCGCGGGGACAGGTTTCGGTCGATGAGCAGTTCTTC; CDR3 protein: CASSGPRGQVSVDEQFF
V gene: TRBV6-6; clone size: NA; D gene: NA; J gene: TRBJ2-3; CDR3 DNA: TGTGCCAGCAGTTACTACGGGGGCACAGATACGCAGTATTTT; CDR3 protein: CASSYYGGTDTQYF
V gene: TRBV11-2; clone size: few; D gene: NA; J gene: TRBJ1-6; CDR3 DNA: TGTGCCAGCAGGCGGGAGTCGAGTAATTCACCCCTCCACTTT; CDR3 protein: CASRRESSNSPLHF
V gene: TRBV7-2; clone size: NA; D gene: TRBD1; J gene: TRBJ1-5; CDR3 DNA: TGTGCCAGCAGCACCGGGACAGGGGTAGTCCAGCCCCAGCATTTT; CDR3 protein: CASSTGTGVVQPQHF
V gene: TRBV29-1; clone size: NA; D gene: TRBD1; J gene: TRBJ1-4; CDR3 DNA: TGCAGCGTTGGGACAGGGAATGAAAAACTGTTTTTT; CDR3 protein: CSVGTGNEKLFF
V gene: TRBV5-1; clone size: once; D gene: TRBD1; J gene: TRBJ2-5; CDR3 DNA: TGCGCCAGCAGCCTATTACAGGGGTTCAGAGAGACCCAGTACTTC; CDR3 protein: CASSLLQGFRETQYF
V gene: TRBV11-3; clone size: NA; D gene: TRBD2; J gene: TRBJ2-3; CDR3 DNA: TGTGCCAGCAGCTTAGGAACTAGCGGGGGATGGGATACGCAGTATTTT; CDR3 protein: CASSLGTSGGWDTQYF
V gene: TRBV5-5; clone size: NA; D gene: NA; J gene: TRBJ1-3; CDR3 DNA: TGTGCCAGCAGCTATAGGATCTCTTCCAGGGACTCTGGAAACACCATATATTTT; CDR3 protein: CASSYRISSRDSGNTIYF
V gene: TRBV7-9; clone size: NA; D gene: TRBD1; J gene: TRBJ1-6; CDR3 DNA: TGTGCCAGCAGCTACCCAACTTCACAGGGGGTGGGTTCACCCCTCCACTTT; CDR3 protein: CASSYPTSQGVGSPLHF
V gene: TRBV29-1; clone size: once; D gene: TRBD1; J gene: TRBJ2-5; CDR3 DNA: TGCAGCCTAATCCGCTCGGACAGGGGGGAGACCCAGTACTTC; CDR3 protein: CSLIRSDRGETQYF
V gene: TRBV6-1; clone size: few; D gene: TRBD2; J gene: TRBJ2-7; CDR3 DNA: TGTGCCAGCAGTGACACTAGCGGTGAGACCTACGAGCAGTACTTC; CDR3 protein: CASSDTSGETYEQYF
V gene: TRBV5-1; clone size: once; D gene: NA; J gene: TRBJ2-3; CDR3 DNA: TGCGCCAGCAGCTTGAATCCCGGGTCCACAGATACGCAGTATTTT; CDR3 protein: CASSLNPGSTDTQYF
V gene: TRBV11-2; clone size: few; D gene: NA; J gene: TRBJ2-5; CDR3 DNA: TGTGCCAGCAGCCCGGAGGCGGGGACCCAGTACTTC; CDR3 protein: CASSPEAGTQYF
V gene: TRBV6-1; clone size: NA; D gene: NA; J gene: TRBJ2-3; CDR3 DNA: TGTGCCAGCAGTGAAGGCGCCGATACGCAGTATTTT; CDR3 protein: CASSEGADTQYF
V gene: TRBV7-2; clone size: NA; D gene: TRBD1; J gene: TRBJ2-3; CDR3 DNA: TGTGCCAGCAGCTCGCGGACAGGGGACGTCACAGATACGCAGTATTTT; CDR3 protein: CASSSRTGDVTDTQYF
V gene: TRBV10-3; clone size: NA; D gene: TRBD1; J gene: TRBJ1-1; CDR3 DNA: TGTGCCATCAGATCCGGGACAGGGGGCGCCGCTGAAGCTTTCTTT; CDR3 protein: CAIRSGTGGAAEAFF
V gene: TRBV7-2; clone size: once; D gene: NA; J gene: TRBJ2-7; CDR3 DNA: TGTGCCAGCAGCAACGGGGGTAGGGACGAGCAGTACTTC; CDR3 protein: CASSNGGRDEQYF
V gene: TRBV5-1; clone size: once; D gene: NA; J gene: TRBJ1-6; CDR3 DNA: TGCGCCAGCAGCTTGGACGTTAGAGAGTCACCCCTCCACTTT; CDR3 protein: CASSLDVRESPLHF
V gene: TRBV4-1; clone size: NA; D gene: NA; J gene: TRBJ1-6; CDR3 DNA: TGCGCCAGCAGCCAAGATCCAGGGCCCCAGGATTCACCCCTCCACTTT; CDR3 protein: CASSQDPGPQDSPLHF